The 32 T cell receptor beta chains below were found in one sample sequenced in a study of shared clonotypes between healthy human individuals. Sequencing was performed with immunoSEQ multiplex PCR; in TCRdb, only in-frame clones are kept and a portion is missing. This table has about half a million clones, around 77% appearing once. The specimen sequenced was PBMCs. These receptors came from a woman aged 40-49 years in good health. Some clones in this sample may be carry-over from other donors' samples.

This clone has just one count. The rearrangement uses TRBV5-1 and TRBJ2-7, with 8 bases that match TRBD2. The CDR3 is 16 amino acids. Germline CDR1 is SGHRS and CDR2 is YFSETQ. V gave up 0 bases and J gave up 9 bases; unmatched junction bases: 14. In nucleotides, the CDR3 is TGCGCCAGCAGCTTGGGGGCGGGAGGATACAATCTAGGGCAGTACTTC. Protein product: CASSLGAGGYNLGQYF.

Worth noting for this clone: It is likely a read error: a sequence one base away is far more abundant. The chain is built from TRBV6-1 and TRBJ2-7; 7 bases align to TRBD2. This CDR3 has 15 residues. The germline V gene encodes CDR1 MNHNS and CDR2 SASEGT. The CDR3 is CAGSEAAGTNREQYF. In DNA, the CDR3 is TGTGCCGGCAGTGAAGCAGCCGGGACTAATAGGGAGCAGTACTTC.

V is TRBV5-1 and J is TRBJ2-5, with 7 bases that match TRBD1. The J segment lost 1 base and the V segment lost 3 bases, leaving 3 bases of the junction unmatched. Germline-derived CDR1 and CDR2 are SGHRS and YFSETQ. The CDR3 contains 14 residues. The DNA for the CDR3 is TGCGCCAGCAGCTGGGGACAGAGCCAAGAGACCCAGTACTTC. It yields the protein CASSWGQSQETQYF.

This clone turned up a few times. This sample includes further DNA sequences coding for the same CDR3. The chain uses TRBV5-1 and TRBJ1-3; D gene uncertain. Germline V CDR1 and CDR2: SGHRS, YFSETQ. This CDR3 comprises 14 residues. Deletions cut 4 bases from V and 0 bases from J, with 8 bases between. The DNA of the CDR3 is TGCGCCAGCAGCCTAGAGAGCTCTGGAAACACCATATATTTT. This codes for CASSLESSGNTIYF. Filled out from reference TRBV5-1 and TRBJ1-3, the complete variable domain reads KAGVTQTPRYLIKTRGQQVTLSCSPISGHRSVSWYQQTPGQGLQFLFEYFSETQRNKGNFPGRFSGRQFSNSRSEMNVSTLELGDSALYLCASSLESSGNTIYFGEGSWLTVV.

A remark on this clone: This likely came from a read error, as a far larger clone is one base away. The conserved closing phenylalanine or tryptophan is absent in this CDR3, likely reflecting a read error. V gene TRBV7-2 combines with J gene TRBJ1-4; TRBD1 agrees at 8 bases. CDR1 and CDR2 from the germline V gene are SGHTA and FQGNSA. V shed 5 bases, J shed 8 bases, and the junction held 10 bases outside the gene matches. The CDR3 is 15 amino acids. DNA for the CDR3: TGTGCCAGCAGCCCACCCGGGACAGGTACCGAAAAACTGTTTTCT. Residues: CASSPPGTGTEKLFS.

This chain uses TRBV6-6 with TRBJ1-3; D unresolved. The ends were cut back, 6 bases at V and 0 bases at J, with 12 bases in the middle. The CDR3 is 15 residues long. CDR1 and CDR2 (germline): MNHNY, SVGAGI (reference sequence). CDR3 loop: CASSQIVPSGNTIYF. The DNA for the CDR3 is TGTGCCAGCAGCCAAATCGTCCCCTCTGGAAACACCATATATTTT.

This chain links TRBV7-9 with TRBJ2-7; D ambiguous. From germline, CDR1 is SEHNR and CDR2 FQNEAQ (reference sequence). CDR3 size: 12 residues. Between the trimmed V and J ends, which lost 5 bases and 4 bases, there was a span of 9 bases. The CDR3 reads CASSPDPYEQYF. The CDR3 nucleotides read TGTGCCAGCAGCCCCGATCCTTACGAGCAGTACTTC.

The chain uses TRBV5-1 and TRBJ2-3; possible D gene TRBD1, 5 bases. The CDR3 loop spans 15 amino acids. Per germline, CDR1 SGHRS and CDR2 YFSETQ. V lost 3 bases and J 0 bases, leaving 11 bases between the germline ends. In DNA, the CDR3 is TGCGCCAGCAGCTCTAGACAGACTAGCACAGATACGCAGTATTTT. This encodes CASSSRQTSTDTQYF. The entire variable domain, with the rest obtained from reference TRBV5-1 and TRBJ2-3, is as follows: KAGVTQTPRYLIKTRGQQVTLSCSPISGHRSVSWYQQTPGQGLQFLFEYFSETQRNKGNFPGRFSGRQFSNSRSEMNVSTLELGDSALYLCASSSRQTSTDTQYFGPGTRLTVL.

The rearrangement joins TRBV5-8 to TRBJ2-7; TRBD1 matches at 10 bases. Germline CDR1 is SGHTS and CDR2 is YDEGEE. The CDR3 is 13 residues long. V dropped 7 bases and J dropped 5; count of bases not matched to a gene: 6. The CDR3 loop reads CASSEGTGDEQYF. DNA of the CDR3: TGTGCCAGCTCCGAGGGGACAGGGGACGAGCAGTACTTC.

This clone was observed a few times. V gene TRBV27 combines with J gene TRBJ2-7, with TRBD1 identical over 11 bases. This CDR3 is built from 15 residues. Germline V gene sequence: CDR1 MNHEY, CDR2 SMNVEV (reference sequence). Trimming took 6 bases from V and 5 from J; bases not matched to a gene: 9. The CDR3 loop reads CASRRDRGFFDEQYF. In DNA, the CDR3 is TGTGCCAGCAGGCGGGACAGGGGGTTTTTCGACGAGCAGTACTTC.

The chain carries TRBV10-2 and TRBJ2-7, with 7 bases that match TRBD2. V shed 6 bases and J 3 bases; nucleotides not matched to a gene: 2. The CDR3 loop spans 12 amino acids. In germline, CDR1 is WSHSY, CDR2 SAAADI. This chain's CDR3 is CASSGGFYEQYF. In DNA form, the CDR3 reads TGCGCCAGCAGCGGGGGGTTCTACGAGCAGTACTTC.

The CDR3 loop reads CASSSNPIQGAYGYTF. The CDR3 DNA follows: TGTGCCAGCAGTTCTAATCCGATACAGGGAGCCTATGGCTACACCTTC. V usage is TRBV27 and J usage is TRBJ1-2; tentatively, D is TRBD1 (6 bases). The CDR3 loop spans 16 amino acids. V dropped 4 bases and J dropped 4 bases, with 19 bases sitting between them. CDR1 and CDR2 from the germline V gene are MNHEY and SMNVEV (reference sequence).

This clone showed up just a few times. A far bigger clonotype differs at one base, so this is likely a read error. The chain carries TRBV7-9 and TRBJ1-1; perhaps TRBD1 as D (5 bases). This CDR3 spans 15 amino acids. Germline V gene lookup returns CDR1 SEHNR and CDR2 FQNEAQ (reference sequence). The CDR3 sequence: CAGSLRRALGAEAFF. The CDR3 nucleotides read TGTGCCGGCAGCTTACGGAGGGCCCTGGGGGCTGAAGCTTTCTTT.

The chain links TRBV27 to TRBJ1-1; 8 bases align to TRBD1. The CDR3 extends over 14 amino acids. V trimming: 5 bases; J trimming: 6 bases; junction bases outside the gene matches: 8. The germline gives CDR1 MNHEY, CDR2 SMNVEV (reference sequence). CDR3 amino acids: CASSLTQGGAEAFF. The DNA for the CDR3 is TGTGCCAGCAGTCTAACACAGGGGGGAGCTGAAGCTTTCTTT.

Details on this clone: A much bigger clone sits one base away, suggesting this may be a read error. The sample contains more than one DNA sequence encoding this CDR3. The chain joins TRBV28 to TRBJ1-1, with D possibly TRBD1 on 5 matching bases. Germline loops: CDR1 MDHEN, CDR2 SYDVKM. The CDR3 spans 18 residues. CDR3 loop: CASSLFLVWGRPNTEAFF. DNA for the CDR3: TGTGCCAGCAGCTTATTCTTGGTGTGGGGCAGGCCAAACACTGAAGCTTTCTTT.

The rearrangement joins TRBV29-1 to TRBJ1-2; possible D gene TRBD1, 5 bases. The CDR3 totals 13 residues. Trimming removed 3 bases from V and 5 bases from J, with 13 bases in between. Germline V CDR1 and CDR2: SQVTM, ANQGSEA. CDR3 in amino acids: CSVDRELSYGYTF. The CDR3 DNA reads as TGCAGCGTTGACAGGGAACTCTCGTATGGCTACACCTTC.

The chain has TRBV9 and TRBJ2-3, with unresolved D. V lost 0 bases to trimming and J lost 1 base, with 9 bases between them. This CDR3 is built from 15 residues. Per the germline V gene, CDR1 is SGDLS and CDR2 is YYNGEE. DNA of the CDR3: TGTGCCAGCAGCGTAGATCCGGGCCGCACAGATACGCAGTATTTT. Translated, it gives CASSVDPGRTDTQYF.

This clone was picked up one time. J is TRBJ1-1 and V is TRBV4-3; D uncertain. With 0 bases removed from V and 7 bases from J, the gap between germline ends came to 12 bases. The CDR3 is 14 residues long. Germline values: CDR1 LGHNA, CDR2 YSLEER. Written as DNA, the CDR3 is TGCGCCAGCAGCCAAGATCGTGGCGGATATGAAGCTTTCTTT. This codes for CASSQDRGGYEAFF.

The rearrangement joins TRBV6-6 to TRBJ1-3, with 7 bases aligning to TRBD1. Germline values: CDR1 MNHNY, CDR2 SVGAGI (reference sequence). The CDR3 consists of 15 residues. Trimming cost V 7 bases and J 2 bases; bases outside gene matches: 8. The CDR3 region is CASIPDRATGNTIYF. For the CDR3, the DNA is TGTGCCAGCATTCCAGACAGGGCAACTGGAAACACCATATATTTT.

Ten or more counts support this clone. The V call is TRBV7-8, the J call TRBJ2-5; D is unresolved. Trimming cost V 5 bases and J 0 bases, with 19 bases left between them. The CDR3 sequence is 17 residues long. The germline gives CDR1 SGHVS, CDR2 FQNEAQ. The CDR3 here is CASSPTRMGRYQETQYF. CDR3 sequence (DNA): TGTGCCAGCAGCCCAACCCGGATGGGAAGGTACCAAGAGACCCAGTACTTC. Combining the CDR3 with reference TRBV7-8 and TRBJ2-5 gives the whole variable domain GAGVSQSPRYKVAKRGQDVALRCDPISGHVSLFWYQQALGQGPEFLTYFQNEAQLDKSGLPSDRFFAERPEGSVSTLKIQRTQQEDSAVYLCASSPTRMGRYQETQYFGPGTRLLVL.

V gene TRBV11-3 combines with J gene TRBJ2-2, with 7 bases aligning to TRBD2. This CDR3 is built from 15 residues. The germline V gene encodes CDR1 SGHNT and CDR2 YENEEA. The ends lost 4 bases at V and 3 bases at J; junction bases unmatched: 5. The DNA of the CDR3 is TGTGCCAGCAGCTCAAGGGCGGGAGACACCGGGGAGCTGTTTTTT. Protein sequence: CASSSRAGDTGELFF.

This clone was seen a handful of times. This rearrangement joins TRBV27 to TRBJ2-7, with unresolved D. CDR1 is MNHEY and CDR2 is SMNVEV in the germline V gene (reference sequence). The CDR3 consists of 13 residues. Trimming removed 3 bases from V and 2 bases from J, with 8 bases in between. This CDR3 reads CASSFRTPYEQYF. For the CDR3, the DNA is TGTGCCAGCAGTTTCCGGACGCCCTACGAGCAGTACTTC.

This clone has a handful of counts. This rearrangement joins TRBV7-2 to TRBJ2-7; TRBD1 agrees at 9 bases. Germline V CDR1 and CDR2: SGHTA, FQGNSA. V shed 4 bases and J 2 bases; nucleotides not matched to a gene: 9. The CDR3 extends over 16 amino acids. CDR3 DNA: TGTGCCAGCAGCTCCCCTCGGACAGGGGATCCCTACGAGCAGTACTTC. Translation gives CASSSPRTGDPYEQYF. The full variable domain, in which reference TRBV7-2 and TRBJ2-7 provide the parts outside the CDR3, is GAGVSQSPSNKVTEKGKDVELRCDPISGHTALYWYRQSLGQGLEFLIYFQGNSAPDKSGLPSDRFSAERTGGSVSTLTIQRTQQEDSAVYLCASSSPRTGDPYEQYFGPGTRLTVT.

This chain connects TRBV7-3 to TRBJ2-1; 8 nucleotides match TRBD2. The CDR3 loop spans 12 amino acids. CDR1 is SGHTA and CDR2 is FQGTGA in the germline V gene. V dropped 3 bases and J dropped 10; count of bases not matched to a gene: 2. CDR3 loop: CASSFGGREQFF. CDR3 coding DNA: TGTGCCAGCAGCTTCGGCGGGAGGGAGCAGTTCTTC.

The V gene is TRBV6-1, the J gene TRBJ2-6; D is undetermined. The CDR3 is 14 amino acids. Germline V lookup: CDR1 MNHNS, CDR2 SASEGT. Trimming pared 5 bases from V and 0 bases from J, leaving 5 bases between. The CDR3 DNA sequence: TGTGCCAGCAGTTTTAGCTCTGGGGCCAACGTCCTGACTTTC. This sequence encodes CASSFSSGANVLTF.

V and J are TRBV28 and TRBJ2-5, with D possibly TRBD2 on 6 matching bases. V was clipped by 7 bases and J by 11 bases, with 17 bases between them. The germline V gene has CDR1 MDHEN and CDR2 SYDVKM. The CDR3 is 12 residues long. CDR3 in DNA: TGTGCCAGCACCACAACCTCGGGGGAGCAGTACTTC. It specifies CASTTTSGEQYF. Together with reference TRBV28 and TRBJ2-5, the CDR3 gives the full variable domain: DVKVTQSSRYLVKRTGEKVFLECVQDMDHENMFWYRQDPGLGLRLIYFSYDVKMKEKGDIPEGYSVSREKKERFSLILESASTNQTSMYLCASTTTSGEQYFGPGTRLLVL.

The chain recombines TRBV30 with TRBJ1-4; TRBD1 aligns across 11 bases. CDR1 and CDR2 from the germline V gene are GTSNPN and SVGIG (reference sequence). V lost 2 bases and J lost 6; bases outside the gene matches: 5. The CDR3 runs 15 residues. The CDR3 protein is CAWSPPGQGDEKLFF. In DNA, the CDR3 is TGTGCCTGGAGTCCACCGGGACAGGGGGATGAAAAACTGTTTTTT.

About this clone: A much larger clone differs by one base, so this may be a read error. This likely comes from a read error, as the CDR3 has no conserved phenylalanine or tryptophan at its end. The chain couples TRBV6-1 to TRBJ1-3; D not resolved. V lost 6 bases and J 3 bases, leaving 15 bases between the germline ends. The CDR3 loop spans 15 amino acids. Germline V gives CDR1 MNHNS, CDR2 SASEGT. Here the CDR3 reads CASRPIWGFGNTIYS. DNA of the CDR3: TGTGCCAGCAGACCCATATGGGGTTTTGGAAACACCATATATTCT.

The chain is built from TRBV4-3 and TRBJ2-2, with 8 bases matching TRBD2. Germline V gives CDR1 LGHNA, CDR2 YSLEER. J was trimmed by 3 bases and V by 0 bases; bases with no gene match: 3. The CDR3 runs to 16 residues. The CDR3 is CASSQDRGGDTGELFF. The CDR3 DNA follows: TGCGCCAGCAGCCAAGATCGGGGGGGAGACACCGGGGAGCTGTTTTTT.

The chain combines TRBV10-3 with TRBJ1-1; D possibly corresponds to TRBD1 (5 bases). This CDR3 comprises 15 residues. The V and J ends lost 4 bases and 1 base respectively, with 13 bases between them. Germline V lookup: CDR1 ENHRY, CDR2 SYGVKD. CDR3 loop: CAISGHGGTNTEAFF. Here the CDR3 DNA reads TGTGCCATCAGTGGTCACGGAGGGACGAACACTGAAGCTTTCTTT.

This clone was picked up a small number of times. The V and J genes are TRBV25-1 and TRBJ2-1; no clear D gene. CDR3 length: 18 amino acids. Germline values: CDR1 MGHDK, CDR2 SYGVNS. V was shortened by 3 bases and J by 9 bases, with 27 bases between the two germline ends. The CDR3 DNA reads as TGTGCCAGCAGTGACATATACCGGGCCTACCGACACTTGGGTGAGCAGTTCTTC. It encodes CASSDIYRAYRHLGEQFF.

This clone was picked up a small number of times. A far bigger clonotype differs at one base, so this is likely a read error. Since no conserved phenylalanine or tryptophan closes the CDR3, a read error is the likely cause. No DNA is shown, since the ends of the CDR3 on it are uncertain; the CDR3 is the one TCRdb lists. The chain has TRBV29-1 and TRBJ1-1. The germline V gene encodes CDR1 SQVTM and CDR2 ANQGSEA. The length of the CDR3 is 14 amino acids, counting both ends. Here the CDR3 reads CSVLGWGSDTETFS.